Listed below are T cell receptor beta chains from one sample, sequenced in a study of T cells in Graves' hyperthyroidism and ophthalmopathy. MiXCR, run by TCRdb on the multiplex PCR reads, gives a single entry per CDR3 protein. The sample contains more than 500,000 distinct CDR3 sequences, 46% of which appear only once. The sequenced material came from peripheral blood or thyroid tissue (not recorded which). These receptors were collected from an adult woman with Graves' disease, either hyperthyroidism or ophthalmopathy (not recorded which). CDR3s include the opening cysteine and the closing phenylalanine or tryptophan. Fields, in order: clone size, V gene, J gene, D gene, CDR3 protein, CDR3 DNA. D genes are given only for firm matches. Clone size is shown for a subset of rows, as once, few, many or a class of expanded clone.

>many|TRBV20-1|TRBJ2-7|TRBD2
CSAPKREGSYEQYF
TGCAGTGCGCCAAAGCGGGAGGGATCCTACGAGCAGTACTTC
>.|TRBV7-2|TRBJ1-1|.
CASSLAPEAFF
TGTGCCAGCAGCTTAGCGCCTGAAGCTTTCTTT
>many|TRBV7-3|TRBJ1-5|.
CASSLSAEQPQHF
TGTGCCAGCAGCCTATCGGCCGAACAGCCCCAGCATTTT
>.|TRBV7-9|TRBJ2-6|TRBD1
CASSPGTVFNVLTF
TGTGCCAGCAGCCCTGGGACAGTATTCAACGTCCTGACTTTC
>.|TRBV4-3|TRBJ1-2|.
CASSQDSGAPGYTF
TGCGCCAGCAGCCAGGATAGCGGGGCCCCTGGCTACACCTTC
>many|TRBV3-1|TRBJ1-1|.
CASSLAGAQTEAFF
TGTGCCAGCAGCCTAGCGGGGGCCCAAACTGAAGCTTTCTTT
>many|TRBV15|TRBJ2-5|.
CATSRVLSGAETQYF
TGTGCCACCAGCAGAGTTCTATCGGGAGCGGAGACCCAGTACTTC
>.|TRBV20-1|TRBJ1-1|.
CSATRYTEAFF
TGCAGTGCAACCCGGTACACTGAAGCTTTCTTT
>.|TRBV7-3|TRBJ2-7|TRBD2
CASSYRFSRRGLPAGEQYF
TGTGCCAGCAGTTATCGTTTCTCTCGAAGGGGACTACCAGCGGGCGAGCAGTACTTC
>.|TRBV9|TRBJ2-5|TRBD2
CASSPSPKGLAQETQYF
TGTGCCAGCAGCCCAAGCCCCAAGGGACTAGCACAAGAGACCCAGTACTTC
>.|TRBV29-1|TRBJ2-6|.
CSVRNTGANVLTF
TGCAGCGTCCGGAACACTGGGGCCAACGTCCTGACTTTC
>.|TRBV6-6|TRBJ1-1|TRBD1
CASSTGTGSGTEAFF
TGTGCCAGCAGTACGGGGACAGGGTCGGGCACTGAAGCTTTCTTT
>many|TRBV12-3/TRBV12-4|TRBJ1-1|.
CASSPGPPRHEAFF
TGTGCCAGCAGCCCGGGACCCCCTAGGCATGAAGCTTTCTTT
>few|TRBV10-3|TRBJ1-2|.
CAISESPGSLGYTF
TGTGCCATCAGTGAATCCCCAGGGAGTCTTGGCTACACCTTC
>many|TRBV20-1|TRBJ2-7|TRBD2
CSARGAGATREQYF
TGCAGTGCTAGAGGGGCGGGAGCAACTCGCGAGCAGTACTTC
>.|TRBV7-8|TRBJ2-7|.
CASSLVPGDYEQYF
TGTGCCAGCAGCTTAGTTCCCGGAGACTACGAGCAGTACTTC